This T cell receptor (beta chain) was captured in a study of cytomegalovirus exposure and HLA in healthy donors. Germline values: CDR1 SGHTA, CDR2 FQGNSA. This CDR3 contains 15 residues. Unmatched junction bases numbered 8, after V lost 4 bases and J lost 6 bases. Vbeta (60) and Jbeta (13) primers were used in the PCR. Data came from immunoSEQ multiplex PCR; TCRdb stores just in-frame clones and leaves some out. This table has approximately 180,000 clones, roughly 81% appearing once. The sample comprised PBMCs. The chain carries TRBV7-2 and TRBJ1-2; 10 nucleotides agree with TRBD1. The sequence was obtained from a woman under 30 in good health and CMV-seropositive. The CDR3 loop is CASSSTGTGEDGYTF. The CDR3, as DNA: TGTGCCAGCAGCTCCACCGGGACAGGGGAGGATGGCTACACCTTC.